Given below is one TCR beta chain in context. This entry belongs to a study of CD8 T cells in Susac syndrome. The overall study: Each patient with Susac syndrome, at the time of blood draw, was therapy-naive, on corticosteroids, or on intravenous immunoglobulin alone.

Random hexamers primed reverse transcription of 0.5 to 1 ug RNA. TCR beta CDR3 was amplified by immunoSEQ covering 54 Vbeta and 13 Jbeta. TCRdb passed the immunoSEQ multiplex PCR reads through MiXCR, listing each CDR3 protein once. Seen here are around 150,000 distinct CDR3 sequences, 85% to 95% observed once, and the top ten hold 0.13% to 0.15%. The J segment lost 5 bases and the V segment lost 1 base, leaving 5 bases of the junction unmatched. Germline loops: CDR1 DFQATT, CDR2 SNEGSKA (reference sequence). The CDR3 is made up of 14 amino acids. Blood CD8+ and CD4+ T cells underwent high-throughput TCR beta sequencing. Negative isolation was used for CD8+ and CD4+ T cells and FACS enrichment for TEMRA cells.

The chain joins TRBV20-1 to TRBJ2-7; 10 bases line up with TRBD1. This sequence originates from a human donor with Susac syndrome. The sample comprised CD4+ T cells from PBMCs. DNA for the CDR3: TGCAGTGCTAGAGCCGGGACAGGGGAGAACGAGCAGTACTTC. It is translated as CSARAGTGENEQYF.